This T cell receptor beta chain was documented in a study of OX40 agonist ivuxolimab in advanced cancers. Overall study: Patient treatment consisted of intravenous ivuxolimab administration every 2 weeks at 0.01 to 10 mg/kg.

Turning to this clone: Its specificity is unknown.

Notes on the study in general: Certain nonresponders likewise exhibited a low normalized T-cell clonal expansion. At 0.1 to 3.0 mg/kg and by week 6, clonal expansion occurred in CD4+ and CD8+ blood T cells.

Losses at the gene ends were 7 bases for V and 7 bases for J; bases not matched to a gene: 11. Germline loops: CDR1 MNHNS, CDR2 SASEGT. The CDR3 loop spans 15 amino acids. Clones were read by immunoSEQ multiplex PCR, and TCRdb kept only the in-frame ones, dropping some. The sample shows around 94,000 clones, about nine tenths of them seen only once. The chain employs TRBV6-1 and TRBJ2-1, with 9 nucleotides matching TRBD1. The input for sequencing was CD4+ or CD8+ T cells sorted from blood, taken in a trial of the OX40 agonist ivuxolimab. The TCR comes from an adult with an advanced solid tumor such as melanoma, head and neck, liver or kidney cancer. The CDR3 coding sequence is TGTGCCAGCACCCAAGGGGGGACAGGGAAAAATGAGCAGTTCTTC. Protein: CASTQGGTGKNEQFF.